The next 2 T cell receptor beta chains were all read from a single sample in a study of cytomegalovirus exposure and HLA in healthy donors. PCR employed 60 Vbeta and 13 Jbeta primers. Clones were read by immunoSEQ multiplex PCR, and TCRdb kept only the in-frame ones, dropping some. The sample contains over 100,000 clones, over 80% of which appear only once. Sequencing was carried out using PBMCs. The source of these receptors is a middle-aged man in good health and CMV-seronegative.

Points on this clone: The junction and the germline gene differ at one end; a read error may be behind it. The rearrangement uses TRBV7-9 and TRBJ2-5; 7 bases agree with TRBD1. This CDR3 spans 14 amino acids. CDR1 and CDR2 (germline): SEHNR, FQNEAQ (reference sequence). The CDR3 here is CSSSLGSGGETQYF. The CDR3 region has the DNA TGTTCCAGCAGCTTAGGCTCAGGGGGTGAGACCCAGTACTTC.

This sequence joins TRBV6-5 and TRBJ2-3; 8 bases fit TRBD2. CDR3 length: 13 residues. J lost 10 bases, V lost 2 bases, and 5 bases had no gene match. CDR1 is MNHEY, CDR2 SVGAGI, per germline. The CDR3 sequence: CASSYGLAGPQYF. In nucleotides, the CDR3 is TGTGCCAGCAGTTACGGACTAGCCGGTCCGCAGTATTTT.